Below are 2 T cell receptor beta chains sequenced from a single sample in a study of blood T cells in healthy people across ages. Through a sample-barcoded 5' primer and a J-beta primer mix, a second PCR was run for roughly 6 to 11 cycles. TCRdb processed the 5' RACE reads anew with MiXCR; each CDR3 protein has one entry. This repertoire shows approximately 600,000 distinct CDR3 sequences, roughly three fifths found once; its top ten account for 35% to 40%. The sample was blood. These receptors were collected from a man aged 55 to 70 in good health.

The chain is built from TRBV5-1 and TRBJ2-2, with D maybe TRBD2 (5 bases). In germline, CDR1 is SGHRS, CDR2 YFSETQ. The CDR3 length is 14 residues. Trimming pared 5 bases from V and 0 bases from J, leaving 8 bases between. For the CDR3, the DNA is TGCGCCAGCAGACCGGGGACGAACACCGGGGAGCTGTTTTTT. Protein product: CASRPGTNTGELFF.

The CDR3 loop reads CSANQGGGSPLHF. The CDR3 DNA is TGCAGTGCAAATCAGGGGGGAGGTTCACCCCTCCACTTT. This sequence joins TRBV20-1 and TRBJ1-6, with 7 positions matching TRBD1. The CDR3 consists of 13 residues. Looked up from germline, CDR1 is DFQATT and CDR2 is SNEGSKA (reference sequence). V was pared by 6 bases and J by 9 bases, with 8 bases of the junction left unmatched.